The entry below gives a single TCR beta chain sequence along with its context. Its specificity is not known. PCR involved 60 Vbeta and 13 Jbeta primers. Profiling relied on immunoSEQ multiplex PCR, and the TCRdb table lists in-frame clones only, not all of them. The sample has 130,000 to 150,000 clones, roughly 75% seen once; the top ten hold around 2.9%. These data come from a study of cytomegalovirus exposure and HLA in healthy donors. Per germline, CDR1 SNHLY and CDR2 FYNNEI. The germline V and J ends were trimmed by 2 bases and 0 bases, with 13 bases remaining between them. The CDR3 spans 16 residues. General study findings and limits: As a later analysis revealed, the rate of TCR association differed by HLA locus, with DRB1 most and HLA-C fewest. Accurate prediction of HLA-A and HLA-B alleles (for most subjects) was reportedly achieved from TCR beta sequences. Earlier analysis found most TCR beta V segments productive about 87% or about 30% of the time.

V and J are TRBV2 and TRBJ1-1; the D gene is possibly TRBD1 (5 bases). Sequencing was performed on PBMCs. The TCR originated in a female donor in good health and CMV-seronegative. The CDR3: CASSESPDRVNTEAFF. The CDR3 DNA follows: TGTGCCAGCAGTGAATCTCCTGACAGAGTGAACACTGAAGCTTTCTTT.